The clone carrying this T cell receptor beta chain has more than one count but fewer than ten. The antigen is undetermined. Germline V gives CDR1 SGHRS, CDR2 YFSETQ. The germline V and J ends were trimmed by 2 bases and 3 bases, with 6 bases remaining between them. The CDR3 has 13 residues. TCRdb independently ran MiXCR on the 5' RACE reads; one entry per CDR3 protein. The table lists 450,000 to 600,000 distinct CDR3 sequences, around 24% of them singletons. The source of the sample is a study of identical twins. Study outcomes and limitations: Fewer insertions marked abundant cord blood beta clonotypes; young adult naive trended weakly, memory not at all. Out-of-frame TCR alpha sharing observed in monozygotic twins exceeded model estimates. Part of the zero-insertion signal could reflect confounding by invariant MAIT and iNKT cells.

These data were also filed under a second study, of yellow fever vaccine responses in identical twins.

The TCR comes from a woman aged 18-30 years in good health. The V call is TRBV5-1, the J call TRBJ2-1; D is undetermined. Sequencing was carried out using CD4+ T cells sorted from blood. The CDR3 is CASSFTNYNEQFF. The CDR3 DNA follows: TGCGCCAGCAGCTTCACAAACTACAATGAGCAGTTCTTC.